Here is one T cell receptor beta chain with its context. Its antigen is currently unknown. The sample is drawn from a study of shared clonotypes between healthy human individuals. At the level of the study: Used for every donor were three CD4 naive, three CD4 memory, two CD8 naive and one CD8 memory plate.

TCRdb's table, derived via immunoSEQ multiplex PCR, lists solely in-frame clones and lacks some. The sample records about 2.1 million clones, 85% to 95% being singletons. CD45RO-negative, CCR7-positively selected cells formed the naive CD8 fraction, excluding terminally differentiated effector memory CD45RA+ cells. Notes on the study in general: Sorted-subset sequencing, rarefaction showed, was incomplete despite large depth. There were few donors, and this limited the genetic and exposure-history diversity represented.

Input material: naive CD8+ T cells from PBMCs. This TCR was sampled from a man between 18 and 29 years old in good health. Some clones in this sample may be carry-over from other donors' samples.

CDR3 sequence reads: CASSLMVRGLGNEQFF. For the CDR3, the DNA is TGTGCCAGCAGCTTAATGGTCAGGGGGCTCGGGAATGAGCAGTTCTTC. The chain employs TRBV5-6 and TRBJ2-1; 8 bases align to TRBD1. Germline lookup yields CDR1 SGHDT and CDR2 YYEEEE. This CDR3 has 16 amino acids. The ends lost 2 bases at V and 7 bases at J; junction bases unmatched: 11.